Below are 9 T cell receptor beta chains sequenced from a single sample in a study of OX40 agonist ivuxolimab in advanced cancers. The receptor library was made with the immunoSEQ multiplex PCR assay. What TCRdb holds here is the immuneACCESS table cut down to in-frame rearrangements. Part of the clones is not present; checked against another copy, under half of the missing clones reflect an unresolved V gene, and the others are unexplained. The sample includes 40,000 to 50,000 clones, with roughly 90% observed a single time. Roughly 0.58% of the sample is in the top ten clones. Here the sequenced sample was CD4+ or CD8+ T cells sorted from blood, taken in a trial of the OX40 agonist ivuxolimab. These receptors all stem from an adult with an advanced solid tumor such as melanoma, head and neck, liver or kidney cancer.

Here the CDR3 reads CASSAGTGLMFEQYF. The CDR3 bases are TGTGCCAGCAGCGCCGGGACAGGGTTAATGTTCGAGCAGTACTTC. The chain recombines TRBV7-3 with TRBJ2-7, with TRBD1 matching over 9 bases. After removal of 5 bases from V and 6 bases from J, the junction contained 11 bases not matched to a gene. From germline, CDR1 is SGHTA and CDR2 FQGTGA. The CDR3 sequence is 15 residues long.

Comment on this clone: Sequence at one end of the junction differs from germline and may be a read error. The chain recombines TRBV11-1 with TRBJ1-1; a possible D gene is TRBD1 (6 bases). The CDR3 totals 14 residues. CDR1 and CDR2 from the germline V gene are SGHAT and FQDESV (reference sequence). In DNA form, the CDR3 reads TGTGCCAGCAGCTCGGACAGCCTCACGGGTTGGTATAATTTT. Translating gives CASSSDSLTGWYNF.

This chain links TRBV4-2 with TRBJ2-1, with 7 bases that match TRBD2. This CDR3 is 15 amino acids long. The V gene end was trimmed by 5 bases and the J gene end by 2 bases; junction bases not matched to a gene: 6. Germline CDR1 and CDR2: LGHNA and YNFKEQ. The CDR3: CASSSRLATYNEQFF. The CDR3 coding sequence is TGTGCCAGCAGCAGCAGACTAGCCACCTACAATGAGCAGTTCTTC.

The chain is built from TRBV7-6 and TRBJ2-1, with 12 bases identical to TRBD2. Trimming cost V 6 bases and J 6 bases; bases outside gene matches: 6. The CDR3 runs 15 residues. In germline, CDR1 is SGHVS, CDR2 FNYEAQ. The CDR3 region is CASRPTSGGSNEQFF. Written as DNA, the CDR3 is TGTGCCAGCAGGCCAACTAGCGGGGGGAGCAATGAGCAGTTCTTC.

The J gene is TRBJ2-1, the V gene TRBV10-3, with 12 bases that match TRBD2. The CDR3 consists of 15 residues. J was trimmed by 8 bases and V by 4 bases; bases with no gene match: 6. Germline V gene lookup returns CDR1 ENHRY and CDR2 SYGVKD. CDR3 sequence (DNA): TGTGCCATCAGTGTCTCTAGCGGGGGGGCCGATGAGCAGTTCTTC. This gives the protein CAISVSSGGADEQFF.

The genes are TRBV6-6 and TRBJ1-5; TRBD1 matches 7 bases. The CDR3 consists of 13 residues. Trimming at V came to 7 bases and at J to 9 bases, leaving 9 bases not matched to a gene. Germline assignment: CDR1 MNHNY and CDR2 SVGAGI (reference sequence). The CDR3 loop reads CASKGTAGGPQHF. CDR3 nucleotides: TGTGCCAGCAAAGGGACAGCCGGCGGGCCCCAGCATTTT.

The chain combines TRBV10-3 with TRBJ1-2; no firm D call. The CDR3 has 15 amino acids. Germline V lookup: CDR1 ENHRY, CDR2 SYGVKD. V lost 0 bases, J lost 4 bases, and 12 bases lay in between. Here the CDR3 reads CAISESMGTFYGYTF. The CDR3 nucleotides read TGTGCCATCAGTGAGTCGATGGGAACCTTCTATGGCTACACCTTC.

The chain links TRBV6-5 to TRBJ1-5; D is unclear. This CDR3 has 15 amino acids. Trimming pared 0 bases from V and 6 bases from J, leaving 12 bases between. Germline CDR1 and CDR2: MNHEY and SVGAGI. CDR3 in amino acids: CASSYSSASGQPQHF. CDR3 in DNA: TGTGCCAGCAGTTACTCGAGCGCCAGCGGTCAGCCCCAGCATTTT.

The rearrangement links TRBV7-2 to TRBJ2-3, with D perhaps TRBD1 or TRBD2 (5 bases each). The CDR3 extends over 15 amino acids. CDR1 SGHTA and CDR2 FQGNSA come from the germline V gene. V lost 2 bases and J lost 4, with 13 bases in between. CDR3 sequence (DNA): TGTGCCAGCAGCTTATATCAGGTGGGGGCAGATACGCAGTATTTT. Its protein is CASSLYQVGADTQYF.